A selection of T cell receptor beta chains follows, all from one sample in a study of T cell responses to AZD1222 COVID-19 vaccine. The assay was immunoSEQ multiplex PCR, and TCRdb's table has in-frame clones only and misses some. The sample contains roughly 120,000 clones, about 90% of which appear only once. Here the sequenced sample was peripheral blood, taken on day 0 of AZD1222 vaccination. These receptors all come from an adult in good health. CDR3s include the opening cysteine and the closing phenylalanine or tryptophan. D genes are given only for firm matches. Not every row has a clone size; where given, it reads once, few, many or a size class.

D gene	V gene	J gene	clone size	CDR3 protein	CDR3 DNA
NA	TRBV30	TRBJ1-3	NA	CAWSFWESGNTIYF	TGTGCCTGGAGTTTTTGGGAATCTGGAAACACCATATATTTT
NA	TRBV30	TRBJ1-5	NA	CAWGRSSTNQPQHF	TGTGCCTGGGGAAGGAGTTCCACAAATCAGCCCCAGCATTTT
NA	TRBV15	TRBJ2-3	NA	CATSRGQLHTDTQYF	TGTGCCACCAGCAGGGGACAATTACACACAGATACGCAGTATTTT
TRBD1	TRBV7-9	TRBJ1-4	NA	CASSLEGGSNEKLFF	TGTGCCAGCAGCTTAGAAGGGGGCTCAAATGAAAAACTGTTTTTT
TRBD2	TRBV19	TRBJ2-1	few	CASSQYSGDYYNEQFF	TGTGCCAGTAGTCAGTACAGCGGGGATTACTACAATGAGCAGTTCTTC
NA	TRBV28	TRBJ2-1	NA	CASSLVGPANEQFF	TGTGCCAGCAGTTTGGTAGGTCCGGCCAATGAGCAGTTCTTC
TRBD1	TRBV3-1/TRBV3-2	TRBJ2-3	NA	CASSQELGQGYSDTQYF	TGTGCCAGCAGCCAAGAGTTGGGACAGGGATATTCAGATACGCAGTATTTT
NA	TRBV27	TRBJ2-3	NA	CASSLLGGASTDTQYF	TGTGCCAGCAGTTTATTGGGGGGGGCGAGCACAGATACGCAGTATTTT
NA	TRBV13	TRBJ1-4	NA	CASSGGSEKLFF	TGTGCCAGCAGCGGGGGGAGTGAAAAACTGTTTTTT
NA	TRBV7-8	TRBJ1-1	once	CASINGLLNTEAFF	TGTGCCAGCATCAATGGACTTTTGAACACTGAAGCTTTCTTT
NA	TRBV19	TRBJ2-7	NA	CASSMDANFGEQYF	TGTGCCAGTAGTATGGACGCTAACTTTGGGGAGCAGTACTTC
TRBD1	TRBV5-4	TRBJ1-2	NA	CASSFSGQGYHTF	TGTGCCAGCAGCTTCTCAGGACAGGGTTATCACACCTTC
TRBD1	TRBV5-5	TRBJ1-4	NA	CASSIAGGREKLFF	TGTGCCAGCAGCATAGCAGGGGGCAGGGAAAAACTGTTTTTT
NA	TRBV6-1	TRBJ1-1	once	CASSEAATVRVPEAFF	TGTGCCAGCAGTGAAGCGGCGACCGTCAGGGTGCCTGAAGCTTTCTTT
TRBD1	TRBV19	TRBJ2-1	NA	CASSISGGWYNEQFF	TGTGCCAGTAGTATTTCAGGGGGCTGGTACAATGAGCAGTTCTTC
TRBD1	TRBV4-1	TRBJ1-2	NA	CASSPTGEFPGYTF	TGCGCCAGCAGTCCGACAGGGGAGTTCCCTGGCTACACCTTC
NA	TRBV19	TRBJ2-7	NA	CASSMYQGGPYEQYF	TGTGCCAGTAGTATGTACCAGGGCGGCCCCTACGAGCAGTACTTC
NA	TRBV27	TRBJ1-1	NA	CASSLTDSNTEAFF	TGTGCCAGCAGTTTAACAGATTCAAACACTGAAGCTTTCTTT
NA	TRBV20-1	TRBJ1-2	NA	CSARGAQGPFF	TGCAGTGCTCGAGGGGCACAGGGTCCCTTCTTC
NA	TRBV28	TRBJ2-7	NA	CASSLWEGGSYEQYF	TGTGCCAGCAGTTTGTGGGAAGGGGGATCCTACGAGCAGTACTTC
NA	TRBV2	TRBJ2-7	NA	CASMDYEQYF	TGTGCCAGCATGGATTACGAGCAGTACTTC
NA	TRBV28	TRBJ1-2	NA	CASSSGRYGYTF	TGTGCCAGCAGTTCGGGACGCTATGGCTACACCTTC
NA	TRBV18	TRBJ1-1	NA	CASSQRGQTDTEAFF	TGTGCCAGCTCACAGAGGGGACAAACCGACACTGAAGCTTTCTTT